The 5 T cell receptor beta chains below were found in one sample sequenced in a study of T cell clusters in autoimmune cytopenias. Approximately 40,000 genome equivalents of blood DNA were amplified for TRB. TRB was amplified by touch-down multiplex PCR, primer pools A and B combined. Reprocessing the multiplex PCR reads, TCRdb reports a single entry for every CDR3 protein and omits DNA. The data include about 2,200 distinct CDR3 sequences; the top ten clones carry around 75%. Source material: peripheral blood. These receptors came from a human donor with an autoimmune cytopenia or autoimmune hepatitis (not recorded which).

This chain's CDR3 is CASSPMGPSSYGYTF. This chain joins TRBV4-2 and TRBJ1-2. The CDR3 is made up of 15 amino acids. Germline CDR1 is LGHNA and CDR2 is YNFKEQ.

The chain links TRBV7-2 to TRBJ2-7; the TCRdb D gene call, TRBD2, has no DNA to confirm it. Germline V lookup: CDR1 SGHTA, CDR2 FQGNSA. The CDR3 is 14 amino acids. CDR3: CASSSGLAGGGQYF.

The J gene is TRBJ2-5, the V gene TRBV6-5; no DNA is available, so the TRBD1 call from TCRdb remains unchecked. The germline CDR1 and CDR2 sequences are MNHEY and SVGAGI. The CDR3 length is 15 residues. CDR3 in amino acids: CASSFPGGQQETQYF.

J is TRBJ1-3 and V is TRBV9. This CDR3 contains 16 residues. The germline gives CDR1 SGDLS, CDR2 YYNGEE. This CDR3 is CASSVGTPNSGNTIYF. The entire variable domain, with the rest obtained from reference TRBV9 and TRBJ1-3, is as follows: DSGVTQTPKHLITATGQRVTLRCSPRSGDLSVYWYQQSLDQGLQFLIQYYNGEERAKGNILERFSAQQFPDLHSELNLSSLELGDSALYFCASSVGTPNSGNTIYFGEGSWLTVV.

This clonotype is large by frequency. The chain couples TRBV7-3 to TRBJ2-3; the D gene TCRdb calls, TRBD1, cannot be checked with no DNA. Germline V gene sequence: CDR1 SGHTA, CDR2 FQGTGA. The CDR3 has 15 residues. Here the CDR3 reads CASSPAGTARNTQYF.